The next 24 T cell receptor beta chains were all read from a single sample in a study of CD8 T cells in ankylosing spondylitis. From the 5' RACE reads, TCRdb called clonotypes with MiXCR, one entry per CDR3 protein. The sample includes around 440,000 distinct CDR3 sequences, roughly 17% of them seen just once. Findings of the study overall: Ankylosing spondylitis blood seemed to carry a telltale TCR beta motif made of eight or nine highly homologous variants.

Their target antigens are unknown. The source material was blood, either unsorted or a sorted T cell fraction (not recorded which). All receptors derive from a male donor with ankylosing spondylitis.

In its sample, this clonotype was seen a few times. The chain employs TRBV5-1 and TRBJ2-7; 10 bases are shared with TRBD2. Germline loops: CDR1 SGHRS, CDR2 YFSETQ. The trim removed 0 bases at V and 0 bases at J, leaving 9 bases unmatched. The CDR3 consists of 18 residues. The CDR3 spells CASSLVSLAGAASYEQYF. The CDR3 DNA follows: TGCGCCAGCAGCTTGGTATCTCTAGCGGGGGCCGCCTCCTACGAGCAGTACTTC.

The chain carries TRBV20-1 and TRBJ2-5; 11 bases are a match to TRBD1. CDR3 length: 15 amino acids. Germline V CDR1 and CDR2: DFQATT, SNEGSKA (reference sequence). Trimming took 5 bases from V and 3 from J; bases not matched to a gene: 8. Written as DNA, the CDR3 is TGCAGTGCTCCGGACAGGGGGCGGACGGAAGAGACCCAGTACTTC. Protein sequence: CSAPDRGRTEETQYF.

The chain carries TRBV2 and TRBJ1-2; D gene unclear. Between the trimmed V and J ends, which lost 2 bases and 7 bases, there was a span of 5 bases. Germline values: CDR1 SNHLY, CDR2 FYNNEI. The CDR3 length is 11 residues. The DNA for the CDR3 is TGTGCCAGCAGTGAATGGTCTGGCTACACCTTC. Translation: CASSEWSGYTF.

The CDR3 nucleotides are TGTGCCAGCAGCTCCGGACAGGTTAACACCGGGGAGCTGTTTTTT. It encodes CASSSGQVNTGELFF. This chain connects TRBV7-9 to TRBJ2-2, with TRBD1 identical over 7 bases. With 4 bases clipped from V and 2 bases from J, the junction kept 4 bases outside the gene matches. CDR1 and CDR2 from the germline V gene are SEHNR and FQNEAQ (reference sequence). The CDR3 covers 15 residues.

This chain connects TRBV5-1 to TRBJ1-5; TRBD1 aligns across 9 bases. The length of the CDR3 is 15 residues. Germline-derived CDR1 and CDR2 are SGHRS and YFSETQ. Trimming removed 2 bases from V and 2 bases from J; junction bases left unmatched: 2. CDR3 nucleotides: TGCGCCAGCAGCTTTACAGGGGGCGGCAATCAGCCCCAGCATTTT. Protein sequence: CASSFTGGGNQPQHF.

The chain combines TRBV9 with TRBJ2-5, with 8 bases aligning to TRBD2. The CDR3 is 17 residues long. Unmatched junction bases numbered 14, after V lost 2 bases and J lost 5 bases. Germline V gene data show CDR1 as SGDLS and CDR2 as YYNGEE. CDR3 DNA: TGTGCCAGCAGCGTTAGCGGGGCCCGACGAAGGAGGGAGACCCAGTACTTC. Translation gives CASSVSGARRRRETQYF. The whole variable domain, remainder taken from reference TRBV9 and TRBJ2-5, is DSGVTQTPKHLITATGQRVTLRCSPRSGDLSVYWYQQSLDQGLQFLIQYYNGEERAKGNILERFSAQQFPDLHSELNLSSLELGDSALYFCASSVSGARRRRETQYFGPGTRLLVL.

The chain is built from TRBV7-3 and TRBJ2-3; 9 nucleotides line up with TRBD2. The CDR3 has 17 residues. J gave up 6 bases and V 2 bases, and 12 bases lay outside the gene matches. The germline V gene encodes CDR1 SGHTA and CDR2 FQGTGA. The DNA for the CDR3 is TGTGCCAGCAGCTTAGGATCCGGCGGGGGGGCCCTGGATACGCAGTATTTT. Its protein is CASSLGSGGGALDTQYF. Combining the CDR3 with reference TRBV7-3 and TRBJ2-3 gives the whole variable domain GAGVSQTPSNKVTEKGKYVELRCDPISGHTALYWYRQSLGQGPEFLIYFQGTGAADDSGLPNDRFFAVRPEGSVSTLKIQRTERGDSAVYLCASSLGSGGGALDTQYFGPGTRLTVL.

This clonotype was observed a handful of times. This chain connects TRBV10-3 to TRBJ2-2; D remains unclear. V gave up 10 bases and J gave up 6 bases, with 15 bases separating them. This CDR3 comprises 13 residues. Germline loops: CDR1 ENHRY, CDR2 SYGVKD. CDR3 DNA sequence: TGTGCCAGCCGTCCTCCGTCTCCCGGGGAGCTGTTTTTT. It specifies CASRPPSPGELFF.

The V gene is TRBV5-1, the J gene TRBJ2-7, with 9 bases fitting TRBD1. This CDR3 spans 14 amino acids. V lost 3 bases and J lost 5; bases outside the gene matches: 6. Germline V lookup: CDR1 SGHRS, CDR2 YFSETQ. The CDR3 sequence is CASSSADRGDEQYF. As DNA, the CDR3 is TGCGCCAGCAGCTCCGCGGACAGGGGCGACGAGCAGTACTTC. Filled out from reference TRBV5-1 and TRBJ2-7, the complete variable domain reads KAGVTQTPRYLIKTRGQQVTLSCSPISGHRSVSWYQQTPGQGLQFLFEYFSETQRNKGNFPGRFSGRQFSNSRSEMNVSTLELGDSALYLCASSSADRGDEQYFGPGTRLTVT.

The genes are TRBV12-3 or TRBV12-4 and TRBJ1-5; a possible D gene is TRBD1 (6 bases). The germline V and J ends were trimmed by 6 bases and 3 bases, with 12 bases remaining between them. CDR3 length: 14 amino acids. The CDR3 DNA follows: TGTGCCAGCAGACCAGACAGGTTCAATCAGCCCCAGCATTTT. This sequence encodes CASRPDRFNQPQHF.

The chain carries TRBV10-2 and TRBJ2-2; D perhaps matches TRBD1 (6 bases). The V gene lost 5 bases and the J gene lost 0 bases, with 13 bases spanning the gap. The CDR3 length is 16 residues. Per germline, CDR1 WSHSY and CDR2 SAAADI. Written as DNA, the CDR3 is TGCGCCAGCAGTTCCCTAGACAGGTCGAACACCGGGGAGCTGTTTTTT. Translation: CASSSLDRSNTGELFF.

This chain connects TRBV12-3 or TRBV12-4 to TRBJ2-3; the D is unclear. V was trimmed by 8 bases and J by 0 bases, leaving 12 bases between them. The CDR3 contains 14 residues. The CDR3 region is CASRQSASTDTQYF. The CDR3 region has the DNA TGTGCCAGCCGCCAAAGCGCTAGCACAGATACGCAGTATTTT.

This clonotype has just a few counts. This chain links TRBV19 with TRBJ1-5; D perhaps matches TRBD1 (5 bases). The CDR3 spans 13 residues. Germline CDR1 is LNHDA and CDR2 is SQIVND (reference sequence). V gave up 4 bases and J gave up 5 bases, with 9 bases separating them. For the CDR3, the DNA is TGTGCCAGTAGTAGGGGGGGGGATCAGCCCCAGCATTTT. This codes for CASSRGGDQPQHF.

This clonotype has a handful of counts. This chain links TRBV3-1 with TRBJ2-3; the D is unclear. CDR3 length: 12 residues. V was pared by 2 bases and J by 6 bases, with 6 bases between. Germline V lookup: CDR1 LGHDT, CDR2 YNNKEL (reference sequence). The CDR3 nucleotides read TGTGCCAGCAGCCAAAAAGGGGATACGCAGTATTTT. Translating gives CASSQKGDTQYF.

V is TRBV3-1 and J is TRBJ2-1; 10 bases fit TRBD2. The CDR3 consists of 14 residues. Germline V gives CDR1 LGHDT, CDR2 YNNKEL (reference sequence). Trimming at V came to 3 bases and at J to 5 bases, leaving 1 base not matched to a gene. The CDR3 DNA reads as TGTGCCAGCAGCCAGGGACTAGCGAACAATGAGCAGTTCTTC. Translation gives CASSQGLANNEQFF.

The chain recombines TRBV7-9 with TRBJ2-3; tentative D call: TRBD2 (6 bases). The V and J ends lost 1 base and 1 base respectively, with 12 bases between them. This CDR3 contains 16 residues. Per germline, CDR1 SEHNR and CDR2 FQNEAQ (reference sequence). The CDR3: CASSLGDGSRTDTQYF. CDR3 in DNA: TGTGCCAGCAGCTTAGGGGACGGGAGCCGCACAGATACGCAGTATTTT. The full variable domain, completed using reference TRBV7-9 and TRBJ2-3, is DTGVSQNPRHKITKRGQNVTFRCDPISEHNRLYWYRQTLGQGPEFLTYFQNEAQLEKSRLLSDRFSAERPKGSFSTLEIQRTEQGDSAMYLCASSLGDGSRTDTQYFGPGTRLTVL.

This clonotype has just a few counts. The chain uses TRBV12-3 or TRBV12-4 and TRBJ1-5; D is undetermined. Trimming shortened V by 7 bases and J by 0 bases, and 10 bases separated the two germline ends. This CDR3 spans 14 amino acids. The CDR3 loop is CASTRGDSNQPQHF. In nucleotides, the CDR3 is TGTGCCAGCACCCGTGGCGATAGCAATCAGCCCCAGCATTTT.

This clonotype turned up a few times. The V and J genes are TRBV6-1 and TRBJ2-3, with 10 bases fitting TRBD2. The CDR3 spans 17 residues. Trimming removed 2 bases from V and 8 bases from J; junction bases left unmatched: 13. CDR1 is MNHNS, CDR2 SASEGT, per germline. The CDR3 coding sequence is TGTGCCAGCAGTGAAAAGGGGGCTAGCGGGAGCTTGGGTACGCAGTATTTT. It yields the protein CASSEKGASGSLGTQYF.

CDR3 residues: CASRTTGQVGQPQHF. DNA of the CDR3: TGTGCCAGCAGGACTACAGGACAGGTGGGTCAGCCCCAGCATTTT. This chain connects TRBV6-2 or TRBV6-3 to TRBJ1-5, with TRBD1 matching over 7 bases. V lost 6 bases and J lost 6; bases outside the gene matches: 11. Germline CDR1 is MNHEY and CDR2 is SVGEGT. The CDR3 has 15 amino acids.

This clonotype was recorded many times. CDR3 DNA sequence: TGTGCCATCAGTGCAGCAACTAGTGATCCGTTCTTC. Translated, it gives CAISAATSDPFF. The rearrangement links TRBV10-3 to TRBJ2-1, with a possible D match to TRBD2 (5 bases). The CDR3 is 12 residues long. V was trimmed by 4 bases and J by 15 bases, leaving 16 bases between them. Per the germline V gene, CDR1 is ENHRY and CDR2 is SYGVKD.

Ten or more counts support this clonotype. V and J are TRBV20-1 and TRBJ2-3; D possibly matches TRBD1 or TRBD2 (6 bases each). V lost 3 bases and J 4 bases, leaving 14 bases between the germline ends. The CDR3 is made up of 14 amino acids. CDR1 and CDR2 from the germline V gene are DFQATT and SNEGSKA (reference sequence). CDR3 in amino acids: CSASRGPGSDTQYF. Written as DNA, the CDR3 is TGCAGTGCTAGTCGGGGGCCGGGGTCAGATACGCAGTATTTT.

This clonotype was counted only a few times. This chain connects TRBV4-1 to TRBJ2-7; 8 bases match TRBD1. The CDR3 totals 15 residues. The V segment lost 5 bases and the J segment 7 bases; nucleotides outside the gene matches: 13. The germline V gene has CDR1 MGHRA and CDR2 YSYEKL. CDR3 DNA: TGCGCCAGCAGCTCGACCGGGACAGGATCTGGGGAGCAGTACTTC. Its protein product is CASSSTGTGSGEQYF.

V and J are TRBV11-3 and TRBJ2-1, with 7 positions matching TRBD2. CDR1 SGHNT and CDR2 YENEEA come from the germline V gene. J gave up 6 bases and V 3 bases, and 14 bases lay outside the gene matches. This CDR3 contains 17 residues. CDR3 bases: TGTGCCAGCAGCTTGGGGGGGAAAGGACCGAAGGGCAATGAGCAGTTCTTC. Its translation is CASSLGGKGPKGNEQFF.

In regard to this clonotype: Its ends do not fully match the called genes, so a read error is possible. V is TRBV12-3 or TRBV12-4 and J is TRBJ1-5; D ambiguous. The CDR3 spans 12 residues. CDR3 sequence: CANSFGHQPQHF. Here the CDR3 DNA reads TGTGCCAACAGTTTTGGCCATCAGCCCCAGCATTTT.